Listed here are 26 T cell receptor beta chains from one sample, sequenced in a study of cytomegalovirus exposure and HLA in healthy donors. Primers included in the PCR were 60 Vbeta and 13 Jbeta primers. TCRdb's copy holds only in-frame clones and misses some; the assay was immunoSEQ multiplex PCR. The table includes 190,000 or so clones, over 80% detected once. Sequences were obtained from PBMCs. Every receptor here comes from a man aged 45 to 65 in good health and CMV-seronegative.

The gene calls are TRBV6-5 and TRBJ2-5; D not resolved. The CDR3 loop spans 11 amino acids. V shed 7 bases and J shed 5 bases, with 8 bases lying between them. The germline gives CDR1 MNHEY, CDR2 SVGAGI. The CDR3 DNA sequence: TGTGCCAGCACATTCCGGGAGACCCAGTACTTC. It translates to CASTFRETQYF.

This clone was counted a single time. The CDR3 here is CASSSSQGVDGYTF. The CDR3 nucleotides read TGTGCCAGCAGCTCCTCTCAGGGGGTGGATGGCTACACCTTC. This chain connects TRBV7-2 to TRBJ1-2; 7 nucleotides match TRBD1. From germline, CDR1 is SGHTA and CDR2 FQGNSA. V lost 4 bases, J lost 6 bases, and 8 bases stayed unmatched. This CDR3 is built from 14 residues. The complete variable domain, with remaining parts taken from reference TRBV7-2 and TRBJ1-2, reads GAGVSQSPSNKVTEKGKDVELRCDPISGHTALYWYRQSLGQGLEFLIYFQGNSAPDKSGLPSDRFSAERTGGSVSTLTIQRTQQEDSAVYLCASSSSQGVDGYTFGSGTRLTVV.

The chain has TRBV28 and TRBJ1-1; 9 bases line up with TRBD1. The CDR3 covers 14 residues. Looked up from germline, CDR1 is MDHEN and CDR2 is SYDVKM. The J segment lost 0 bases and the V segment lost 6 bases, leaving 2 bases of the junction unmatched. CDR3 protein: CASRRTGVNTEAFF. The CDR3 DNA is TGTGCCAGCAGGAGGACAGGGGTGAACACTGAAGCTTTCTTT.

The chain joins TRBV7-9 to TRBJ2-5; weak D call: TRBD2 (5 bases). The end of the DNA aligns better with TRBJ2-7, so the J call may be wrong. The CDR3 extends over 13 amino acids. Per the germline V gene, CDR1 is SEHNR and CDR2 is FQNEAQ (reference sequence). The CDR3 coding sequence is TGTGCCAGCGGGAACCGGGGTAACTACGAGCAGTACTTC. Its translation is CASGNRGNYEQYF.

This clone came up a few times. The gene calls are TRBV30 and TRBJ1-1, with a weak D call TRBD1 (5 bases). Trimming cost V 0 bases and J 1 base, with 6 bases left between them. The CDR3 is 13 residues long. CDR1 is GTSNPN, CDR2 SVGIG, per germline (reference sequence). The chain's CDR3 is CAWSVQENTEAFF. DNA for the CDR3: TGTGCCTGGAGTGTACAGGAGAACACTGAAGCTTTCTTT.

The V call is TRBV6-6, the J call TRBJ2-5; possibly TRBD2 for D (6 bases). V was clipped by 5 bases and J by 5 bases, with 9 bases between them. Germline V CDR1 and CDR2: MNHNY, SVGAGI (reference sequence). CDR3 length: 12 amino acids. The CDR3 protein is CASSRGRETQYF. In nucleotides, the CDR3 is TGTGCCAGCAGTCGAGGGAGGGAGACCCAGTACTTC.

The V call is TRBV9, the J call TRBJ1-6; D gene unclear. Germline CDR1 reads SGDLS; CDR2 reads YYNGEE. The CDR3 contains 17 residues. Trimming left V 3 bases short and J 4 bases short, with 17 bases between. This CDR3 reads CASSDLDDAGYNSPLHF. CDR3 DNA: TGTGCCAGCAGCGACCTAGACGACGCGGGATATAATTCACCCCTCCACTTT. Drawing the rest from reference TRBV9 and TRBJ1-6, the complete variable domain is DSGVTQTPKHLITATGQRVTLRCSPRSGDLSVYWYQQSLDQGLQFLIQYYNGEERAKGNILERFSAQQFPDLHSELNLSSLELGDSALYFCASSDLDDAGYNSPLHFGNGTRLTVT.

The V gene is TRBV6-5, the J gene TRBJ1-4, with unresolved D. The V end was cut by 0 bases, the J end by 12 bases, with 11 bases between. CDR3 length: 13 amino acids. In germline, CDR1 is MNHEY, CDR2 SVGAGI. CDR3 loop: CASSYSDGRELFF. The CDR3 nucleotides are TGTGCCAGCAGTTACTCCGATGGGAGGGAACTGTTTTTT.

This clone appeared once. This chain's CDR3 is CSSRDFNEQFF. The CDR3 DNA reads as TGCAGCTCCCGGGACTTCAATGAGCAGTTCTTC. The V call is TRBV29-1, the J call TRBJ2-1, with D possibly matching TRBD2 (6 bases). The CDR3 has 11 amino acids. In germline, CDR1 is SQVTM, CDR2 ANQGSEA. Between the trimmed V and J ends, which lost 8 bases and 6 bases, there was a span of 11 bases.

The chain combines TRBV19 with TRBJ2-5; no clear D. The CDR3 sequence is 12 residues long. The V gene's germline CDR1 is LNHDA and CDR2 SQIVND (reference sequence). The V gene lost 3 bases and the J gene lost 5 bases, with 7 bases spanning the gap. The CDR3 is CASSIRSETQYF. The CDR3 coding sequence is TGTGCCAGTAGTATCCGTAGCGAGACCCAGTACTTC.

The chain uses TRBV11-2 and TRBJ1-4; the D gene is possibly TRBD1 (6 bases). Between the trimmed V and J ends, which lost 5 bases and 7 bases, there was a span of 14 bases. Germline CDR1 reads SGHAT; CDR2 reads FQNNGV. The CDR3 covers 14 residues. CDR3 in amino acids: CASSPNRGGEKLFF. CDR3 sequence (DNA): TGTGCCAGCAGCCCAAATAGGGGGGGTGAAAAACTGTTTTTT.

This chain uses TRBV15 with TRBJ1-3; D perhaps matches TRBD1 (5 bases). V was cut by 2 bases and J by 5 bases, with 16 bases left in between. This CDR3 contains 16 residues. The germline V gene has CDR1 LNHNV and CDR2 YYDKDF (reference sequence). Written as DNA, the CDR3 is TGTGCCACCAGCAGAACTGCCGGAGGGGCTAGAAACACCATATATTTT. This codes for CATSRTAGGARNTIYF. The full variable domain, rest sourced from reference TRBV15 and TRBJ1-3, is DAMVIQNPRYQVTQFGKPVTLSCSQTLNHNVMYWYQQKSSQAPKLLFHYYDKDFNNEADTPDNFQSRRPNTSFCFLDIRSPGLGDTAMYLCATSRTAGGARNTIYFGEGSWLTVV.

The chain carries TRBV6-1 and TRBJ2-6; 8 positions agree with TRBD1. J was trimmed by 2 bases and V by 3 bases; bases with no gene match: 9. CDR3 length: 18 amino acids. Germline-derived CDR1 and CDR2 are MNHNS and SASEGT. DNA of the CDR3: TGTGCCAGCAGTGAGGACGGACAGGGTAGGGCTGGGGCCAACGTCCTGACTTTC. This encodes CASSEDGQGRAGANVLTF.

This sequence joins TRBV19 and TRBJ2-5, with TRBD2 matching 8 bases. This CDR3 spans 15 amino acids. J lost 2 bases, V lost 2 bases, and 4 bases had no gene match. Looked up from germline, CDR1 is LNHDA and CDR2 is SQIVND (reference sequence). The CDR3: CASSIITSGQETQYF. The CDR3 DNA is TGTGCCAGTAGTATAATCACTAGCGGACAAGAGACCCAGTACTTC.

This rearrangement joins TRBV19 to TRBJ1-1; 7 bases map to TRBD1. From germline, CDR1 is LNHDA and CDR2 SQIVND (reference sequence). The CDR3 runs to 15 residues. V was clipped by 7 bases and J by 3 bases; unmatched bases: 11. Written as DNA, the CDR3 is TGTGCCAGTAACTCTCCAGGGGGAAGATACACTGAAGCTTTCTTT. Residues: CASNSPGGRYTEAFF. Full variable domain (rest looked up from reference TRBV19 and TRBJ1-1): DGGITQSPKYLFRKEGQNVTLSCEQNLNHDAMYWYRQDPGQGLRLIYYSQIVNDFQKGDIAEGYSVSREKKESFPLTVTSAQKNPTAFYLCASNSPGGRYTEAFFGQGTRLTVV.

V and J are TRBV2 and TRBJ1-2, with 9 positions matching TRBD1. V lost 5 bases to trimming and J lost 7 bases; unmatched junction nucleotides: 8. Germline V gene lookup returns CDR1 SNHLY and CDR2 FYNNEI. This CDR3 has 14 amino acids. The CDR3 sequence: CASSNTGGGLGYTF. CDR3 nucleotide sequence: TGTGCCAGCAGTAATACAGGGGGCGGGCTTGGCTACACCTTC.

This clone occurred once. The chain combines TRBV5-1 with TRBJ2-7, with TRBD1 matching 7 bases. CDR3 size: 14 residues. Germline V lookup: CDR1 SGHRS, CDR2 YFSETQ. Losses at the gene ends were 4 bases for V and 2 bases for J; bases not matched to a gene: 6. This CDR3 reads CASSPRQGTYEQYF. CDR3 nucleotide sequence: TGCGCCAGCAGCCCCAGACAGGGTACCTACGAGCAGTACTTC.

A few counts support this clone. The chain links TRBV5-1 to TRBJ1-1; 7 bases align to TRBD1. The ends lost 0 bases at V and 3 bases at J; junction bases unmatched: 5. The length of the CDR3 is 15 residues. Per the germline V gene, CDR1 is SGHRS and CDR2 is YFSETQ. CDR3 nucleotides: TGCGCCAGCAGCTTGGCGGGACAGCCTTACACTGAAGCTTTCTTT. This translates into CASSLAGQPYTEAFF.

V gene TRBV6-1 combines with J gene TRBJ1-3, with 7 bases lining up with TRBD1. The CDR3 extends over 15 amino acids. J lost 5 bases, V lost 8 bases, and 12 bases had no gene match. The V gene's germline CDR1 is MNHNS and CDR2 SASEGT. The CDR3 sequence is CASGSSGQHRNTIYF. The CDR3 DNA follows: TGTGCCAGCGGGTCTTCGGGACAGCACCGAAACACCATATATTTT.

V is TRBV7-2 and J is TRBJ1-4; 7 bases fit TRBD1. This CDR3 has 15 amino acids. Trimming at V came to 3 bases and at J to 4 bases, leaving 5 bases not matched to a gene. Germline CDR1 is SGHTA and CDR2 is FQGNSA. The CDR3 is CASSLLGQINEKLFF. CDR3 in DNA: TGTGCCAGCAGCTTGCTGGGACAGATTAATGAAAAACTGTTTTTT.

This chain links TRBV4-3 with TRBJ1-2; D may be TRBD1 (6 bases). CDR3 size: 12 residues. The V and J ends lost 5 bases and 6 bases respectively, with 10 bases between them. The germline V gene has CDR1 LGHNA and CDR2 YSLEER. The CDR3 sequence: CASSATGNGYTF. The CDR3 DNA sequence: TGCGCCAGCAGCGCCACAGGGAATGGCTACACCTTC.

The chain links TRBV5-1 to TRBJ2-3; D uncertain. Trimming removed 1 base from V and 1 base from J, with 13 bases in between. The CDR3 sequence is 16 residues long. Germline V gene sequence: CDR1 SGHRS, CDR2 YFSETQ. CDR3 DNA sequence: TGCGCCAGCAGCTTGCGAACCGGTGTTGGCACAGATACGCAGTATTTT. This codes for CASSLRTGVGTDTQYF.

The genes are TRBV11-2 and TRBJ2-5, with D perhaps TRBD2 (5 bases). Trimming stripped 1 base from V and 7 bases from J, with 7 bases between. This CDR3 is built from 12 residues. The germline gives CDR1 SGHAT, CDR2 FQNNGV. CDR3 sequence: CASSLVGGTQYF. Here the CDR3 DNA reads TGTGCCAGCAGCTTAGTTGGAGGGACCCAGTACTTC.

The CDR3 nucleotides are TGTGCCAGCAGCCCCTCAGCGGGGGGGTCGGAAGAGACCCAGTACTTC. Amino acids: CASSPSAGGSEETQYF. The V gene is TRBV9, the J gene TRBJ2-5, with TRBD2 identical over 10 bases. V was clipped by 4 bases and J by 3 bases; unmatched bases: 9. Germline CDR1 and CDR2: SGDLS and YYNGEE. The CDR3 runs 16 residues.

The gene calls are TRBV7-3 and TRBJ2-1; 9 positions match TRBD2. The junction had 9 bases not matched to a gene; V was cut back by 5 bases and J by 7 bases. Germline V gene sequence: CDR1 SGHTA, CDR2 FQGTGA. This CDR3 region has 15 residues. The CDR3 region has the DNA TGTGCCAGCAGCCCTGGACTAGCGCCGGGGAATGAGCAGTTCTTC. Residues: CASSPGLAPGNEQFF.

This chain links TRBV6-5 with TRBJ1-6, with D uncertain. Germline V CDR1 and CDR2: MNHEY, SVGAGI. The CDR3 contains 12 residues. The V end lost 8 bases, the J end lost 9 bases, and 11 bases lay between the germline ends. CDR3 protein: CASHAGSSPLHF. CDR3 sequence (DNA): TGTGCCAGCCACGCGGGGTCTTCACCCCTCCACTTT.